The following is a T cell receptor beta chain sequence with its context. The antigen remains unidentified. Researchers made TCR beta libraries by using iRepertoire HTBI primers and running Arm-PCR on CDR3 regions. TCRdb fed the multiplex PCR reads into MiXCR, producing one record per CDR3 protein. The sample comprises 360,000 or so distinct CDR3 sequences, roughly 16% of which are singletons, and 20% to 25% rests with the top ten. Germline V gene data show CDR1 as GTSNPN and CDR2 as SVGIG (reference sequence). J was trimmed by 1 base and V by 0 bases; bases with no gene match: 1. The CDR3 consists of 14 residues. The record originates from a study of regulatory T cells in long-lasting Graves disease. Study-level findings and limits: Persistent cases of Graves' showed reduced TCR diversity relative to newly diagnosed patients. What was studied was peripheral blood only, and not thyroid tissue.

Documented time point: newly diagnosed GD, antithyroid drugs for less than 3 months. The authors made the TCR library using RNA they extracted from PBMCs. The sample was also reused in another study, on T cells in Graves' hyperthyroidism and ophthalmopathy.

Sequencing used peripheral blood mononuclear cells (PBMCs), obtained at new diagnosis, from a patient treated with antithyroid drugs. This TCR came from a woman aged 18-29 years with Graves disease. The V and J genes are TRBV30 and TRBJ1-1, with 8 bases aligning to TRBD1. The DNA of the CDR3 is TGTGCCTGGAGTGTCGGGACAGGGAACACTGAAGCTTTCTTT. Amino acid sequence: CAWSVGTGNTEAFF.